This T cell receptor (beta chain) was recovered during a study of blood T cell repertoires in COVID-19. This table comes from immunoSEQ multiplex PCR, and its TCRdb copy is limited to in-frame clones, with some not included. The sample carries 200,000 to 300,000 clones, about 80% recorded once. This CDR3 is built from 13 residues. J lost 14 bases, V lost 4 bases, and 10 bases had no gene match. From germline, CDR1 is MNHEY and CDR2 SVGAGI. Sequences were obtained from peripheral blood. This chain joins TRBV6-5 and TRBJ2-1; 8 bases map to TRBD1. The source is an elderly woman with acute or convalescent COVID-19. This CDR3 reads CASSLSPGQGKFF. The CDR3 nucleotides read TGTGCCAGCAGTTTATCCCCCGGACAGGGAAAGTTCTTC.